This T cell receptor (beta chain) was captured by sequencing in a study of cytomegalovirus exposure and HLA in healthy donors. Trimming removed 5 bases from V and 6 bases from J, with 16 bases in between. The CDR3 extends over 15 amino acids. In germline, CDR1 is SGHVS, CDR2 FQNEAQ. Researchers ran the PCR with 60 Vbeta and 13 Jbeta primers. Using immunoSEQ multiplex PCR, the repertoire was profiled, and TCRdb retains in-frame clones only, with some absent. The sample shows 150,000 to 200,000 clones, around 81% of them seen only once. The sample consisted of PBMCs. The chain carries TRBV7-8 and TRBJ1-4, with TRBD1 as a possible D gene (6 bases). This receptor was taken from a woman in her 30s in good health and CMV-seronegative. CDR3: CASSDNRDPHEKLFF. The CDR3 nucleotides are TGTGCCAGCAGCGACAACAGGGACCCACATGAAAAACTGTTTTTT.